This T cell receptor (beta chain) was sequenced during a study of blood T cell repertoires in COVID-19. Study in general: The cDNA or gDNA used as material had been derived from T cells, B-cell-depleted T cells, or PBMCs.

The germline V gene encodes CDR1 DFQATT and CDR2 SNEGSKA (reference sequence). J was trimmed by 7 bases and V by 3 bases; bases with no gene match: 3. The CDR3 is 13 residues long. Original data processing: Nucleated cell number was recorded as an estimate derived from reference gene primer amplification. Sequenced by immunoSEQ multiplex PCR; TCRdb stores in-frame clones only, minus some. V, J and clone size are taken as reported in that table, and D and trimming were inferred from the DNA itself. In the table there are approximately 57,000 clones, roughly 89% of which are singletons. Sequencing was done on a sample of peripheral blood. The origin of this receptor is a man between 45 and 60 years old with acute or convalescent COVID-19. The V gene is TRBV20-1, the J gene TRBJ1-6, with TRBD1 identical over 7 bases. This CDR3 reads CSASGDSNSPLHF. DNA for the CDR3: TGCAGTGCTAGTGGGGACAGCAATTCACCCCTCCACTTT.